This T cell receptor (beta chain) was recorded in a study of shared clonotypes between healthy human individuals. The protocol was immunoSEQ multiplex PCR, while the TCRdb copy is restricted to in-frame clones and leaves out a portion. The profile shows 2,100,000 or so clones, approximately 96% of them singletons. Note on this clone: The germline gene is not matched at one end of the junction; a read error may be the cause.

The receptor comes from a man younger than 30 in good health. Sequenced input: naive CD4+ T cells sorted from blood. Sample subset: CD45RA+ positively selected.

The CDR3 bases are TGCACCAGCAGCTTGGCCAGGACAGGACTGGCCACCGGGGAGCTGTTTTTT. This encodes CTSSLARTGLATGELFF. This chain connects TRBV5-1 to TRBJ2-2; TRBD1 matches 7 bases. Germline loops: CDR1 SGHRS, CDR2 YFSETQ. The CDR3 extends over 17 amino acids.